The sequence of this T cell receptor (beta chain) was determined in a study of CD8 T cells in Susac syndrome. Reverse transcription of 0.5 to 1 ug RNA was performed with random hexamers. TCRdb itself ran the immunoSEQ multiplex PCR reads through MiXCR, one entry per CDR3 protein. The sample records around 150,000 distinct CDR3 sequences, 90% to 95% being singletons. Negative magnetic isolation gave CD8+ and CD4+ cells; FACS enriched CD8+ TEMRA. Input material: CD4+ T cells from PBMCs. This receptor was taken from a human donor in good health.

The CDR3: CASSASRRGTDTQYF. Written as DNA, the CDR3 is TGTGCCAGCAGCGCGTCCCGGCGGGGCACAGATACGCAGTATTTT. This chain uses TRBV9 with TRBJ2-3, with D perhaps matching TRBD2 (5 bases). The CDR3 sequence is 15 residues long. The V end lost 3 bases, the J end lost 1 base, and 12 bases lay between the germline ends. The germline CDR1 and CDR2 sequences are SGDLS and YYNGEE.